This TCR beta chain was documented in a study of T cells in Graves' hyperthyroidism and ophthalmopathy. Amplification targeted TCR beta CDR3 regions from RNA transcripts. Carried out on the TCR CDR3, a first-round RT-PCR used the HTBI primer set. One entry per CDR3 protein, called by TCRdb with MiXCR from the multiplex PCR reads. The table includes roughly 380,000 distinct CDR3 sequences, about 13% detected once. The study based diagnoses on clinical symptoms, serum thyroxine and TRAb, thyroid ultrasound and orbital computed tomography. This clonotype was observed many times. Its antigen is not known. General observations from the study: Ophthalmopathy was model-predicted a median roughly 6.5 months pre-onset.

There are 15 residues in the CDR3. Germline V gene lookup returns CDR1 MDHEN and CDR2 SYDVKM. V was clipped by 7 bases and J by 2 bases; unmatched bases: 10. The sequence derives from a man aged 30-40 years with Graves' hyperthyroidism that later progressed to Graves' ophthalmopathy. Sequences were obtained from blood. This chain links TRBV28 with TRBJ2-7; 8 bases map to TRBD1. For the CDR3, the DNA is TGTGCCAGCATCCTGGGGGACAGGAGCCCCTACGAGCAGTACTTC. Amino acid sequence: CASILGDRSPYEQYF.